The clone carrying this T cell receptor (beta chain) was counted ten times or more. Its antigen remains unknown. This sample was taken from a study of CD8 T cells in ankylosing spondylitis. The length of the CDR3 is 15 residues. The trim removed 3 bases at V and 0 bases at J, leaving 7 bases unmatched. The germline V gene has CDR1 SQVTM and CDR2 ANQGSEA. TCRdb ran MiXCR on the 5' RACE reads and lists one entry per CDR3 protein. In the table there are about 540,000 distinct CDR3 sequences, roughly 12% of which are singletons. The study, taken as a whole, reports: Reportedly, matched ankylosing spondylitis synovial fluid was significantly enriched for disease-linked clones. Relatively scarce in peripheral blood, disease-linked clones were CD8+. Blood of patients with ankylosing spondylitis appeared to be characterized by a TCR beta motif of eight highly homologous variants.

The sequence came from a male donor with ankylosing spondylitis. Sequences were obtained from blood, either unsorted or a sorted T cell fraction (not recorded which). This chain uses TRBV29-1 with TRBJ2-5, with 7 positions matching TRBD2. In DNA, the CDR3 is TGCAGCGTTGATGATGGACTAGGTTACCAAGAGACCCAGTACTTC. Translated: CSVDDGLGYQETQYF. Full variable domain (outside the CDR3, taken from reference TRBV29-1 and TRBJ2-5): SAVISQKPSRDICQRGTSLTIQCQVDSQVTMMFWYRQQPGQSLTLIATANQGSEATYESGFVIDKFPISRPNLTFSTLTVSNMSPEDSSIYLCSVDDGLGYQETQYFGPGTRLLVL.